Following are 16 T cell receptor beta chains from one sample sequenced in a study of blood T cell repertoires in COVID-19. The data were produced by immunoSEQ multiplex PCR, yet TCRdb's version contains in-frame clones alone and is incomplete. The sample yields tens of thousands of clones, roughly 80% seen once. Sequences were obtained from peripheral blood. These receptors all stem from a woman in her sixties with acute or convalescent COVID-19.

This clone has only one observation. The DNA of the CDR3 is TGTGCCAGCAGTTTTTTGTTGGCAGGCGAGAACACCGGGGAGCTGTTTTTT. As protein: CASSFLLAGENTGELFF. The chain has TRBV28 and TRBJ2-2; D is ambiguous. The V end lost 3 bases, the J end lost 1 base, and 15 bases lay between the germline ends. The CDR3 length is 17 residues. The germline gives CDR1 MDHEN, CDR2 SYDVKM.

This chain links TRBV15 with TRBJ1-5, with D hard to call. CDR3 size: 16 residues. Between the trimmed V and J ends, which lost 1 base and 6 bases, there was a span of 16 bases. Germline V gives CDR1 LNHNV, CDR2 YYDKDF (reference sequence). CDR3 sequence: CATSRGTGRGVQPQHF. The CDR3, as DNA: TGTGCCACCAGCAGAGGCACGGGGAGAGGTGTTCAGCCCCAGCATTTT.

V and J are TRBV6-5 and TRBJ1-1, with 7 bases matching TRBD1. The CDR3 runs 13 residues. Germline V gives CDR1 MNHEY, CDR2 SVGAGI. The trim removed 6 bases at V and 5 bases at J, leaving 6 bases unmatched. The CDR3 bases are TGTGCCAGCAGCAGATACAGGGGAACTGAAGCTTTCTTT. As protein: CASSRYRGTEAFF.

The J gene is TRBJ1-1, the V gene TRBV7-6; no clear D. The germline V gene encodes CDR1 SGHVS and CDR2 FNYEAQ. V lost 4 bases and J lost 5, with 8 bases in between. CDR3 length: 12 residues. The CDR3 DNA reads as TGTGCCAGCAGCTCCCCGGGGACTGAAGCTTTCTTT. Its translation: CASSSPGTEAFF. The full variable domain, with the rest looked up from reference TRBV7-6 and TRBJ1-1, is GAGVSQSPRYKVTKRGQDVALRCDPISGHVSLYWYRQALGQGPEFLTYFNYEAQQDKSGLPNDRFSAERPEGSISTLTIQRTEQRDSAMYRCASSSPGTEAFFGQGTRLTVV.

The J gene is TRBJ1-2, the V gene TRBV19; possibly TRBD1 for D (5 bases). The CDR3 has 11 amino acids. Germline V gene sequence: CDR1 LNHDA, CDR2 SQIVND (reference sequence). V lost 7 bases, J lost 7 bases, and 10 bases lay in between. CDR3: CASKTRVGYTF. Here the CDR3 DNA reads TGTGCCAGTAAAACCAGGGTTGGCTACACCTTC.

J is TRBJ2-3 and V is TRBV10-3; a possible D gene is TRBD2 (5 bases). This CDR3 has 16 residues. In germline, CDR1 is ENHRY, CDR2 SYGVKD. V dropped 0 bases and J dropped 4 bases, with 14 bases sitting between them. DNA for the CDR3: TGTGCCATCAGTGAGTCAGGAGGTGTAGGCGCAGATACGCAGTATTTT. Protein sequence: CAISESGGVGADTQYF.

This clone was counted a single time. CDR3 DNA: TGCGCCAGCAGTCGTGCGGGGGCGACGATCTCTGGAAACACCATATATTTT. This codes for CASSRAGATISGNTIYF. The V and J genes are TRBV23-1 and TRBJ1-3; D perhaps matches TRBD1 (6 bases). TRBV23-1 qualifies as an ORF whose function is uncertain. The CDR3 has 17 residues. V gave up 4 bases and J gave up 0 bases, with 16 bases separating them.

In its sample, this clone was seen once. The CDR3: CAWSETGTGNSPLHF. The CDR3, as DNA: TGTGCCTGGAGTGAGACCGGGACAGGAAATTCACCCCTCCACTTT. This chain links TRBV30 with TRBJ1-6; 8 positions match TRBD1. CDR1 is GTSNPN and CDR2 is SVGIG in the germline V gene (reference sequence). V dropped 1 base and J dropped 7; count of bases not matched to a gene: 6. The CDR3 runs 15 residues.

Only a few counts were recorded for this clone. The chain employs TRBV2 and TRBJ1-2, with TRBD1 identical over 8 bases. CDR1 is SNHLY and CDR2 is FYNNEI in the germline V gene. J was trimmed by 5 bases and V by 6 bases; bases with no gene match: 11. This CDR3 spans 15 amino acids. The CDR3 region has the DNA TGTGCCAGCAGGCCGAACCCAGGGGGCGAATATGGCTACACCTTC. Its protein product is CASRPNPGGEYGYTF.

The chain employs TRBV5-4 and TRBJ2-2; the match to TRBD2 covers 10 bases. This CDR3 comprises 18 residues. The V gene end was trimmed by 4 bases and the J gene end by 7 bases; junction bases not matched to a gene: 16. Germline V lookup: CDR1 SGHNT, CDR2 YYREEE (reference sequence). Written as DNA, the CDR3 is TGTGCCAGCAGCGCTTCTAGCGGGGGCCCCGCCCTTGGCGGGGAGCTGTTTTTT. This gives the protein CASSASSGGPALGGELFF.

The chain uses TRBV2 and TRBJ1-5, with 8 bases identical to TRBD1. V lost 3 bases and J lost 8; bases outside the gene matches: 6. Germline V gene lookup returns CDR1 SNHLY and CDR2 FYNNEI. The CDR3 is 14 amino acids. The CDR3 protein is CASSDQGAREPQHF. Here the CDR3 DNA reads TGTGCCAGCAGTGACCAGGGGGCGAGGGAGCCCCAGCATTTT.

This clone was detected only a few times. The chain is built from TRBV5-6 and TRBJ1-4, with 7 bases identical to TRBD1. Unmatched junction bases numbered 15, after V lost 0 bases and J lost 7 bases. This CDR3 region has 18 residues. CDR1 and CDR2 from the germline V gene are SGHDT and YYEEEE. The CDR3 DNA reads TGTGCCAGCAGCTTGGGACCCACAGGGGTGGTAAGAGGTGAAAAACTGTTTTTT. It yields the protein CASSLGPTGVVRGEKLFF.

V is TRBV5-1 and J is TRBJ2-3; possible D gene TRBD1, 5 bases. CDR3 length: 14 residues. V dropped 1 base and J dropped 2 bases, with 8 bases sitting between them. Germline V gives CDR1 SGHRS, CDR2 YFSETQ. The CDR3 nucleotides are TGCGCCAGCAGCTTGCTGGGGCCCACAGATACGCAGTATTTT. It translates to CASSLLGPTDTQYF.

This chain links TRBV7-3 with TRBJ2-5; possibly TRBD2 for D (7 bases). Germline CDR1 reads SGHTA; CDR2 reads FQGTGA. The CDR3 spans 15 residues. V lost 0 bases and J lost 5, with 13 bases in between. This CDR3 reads CASSLTGGAEETQYF. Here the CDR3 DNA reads TGTGCCAGCAGCTTAACGGGGGGGGCGGAGGAGACCCAGTACTTC.

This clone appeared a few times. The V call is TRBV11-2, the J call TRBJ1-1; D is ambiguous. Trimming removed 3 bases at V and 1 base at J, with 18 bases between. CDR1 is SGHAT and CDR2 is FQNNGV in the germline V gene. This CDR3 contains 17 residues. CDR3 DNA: TGTGCCAGCAGCTTCTGGGAGAGGGAGGGAAAGAACACTGAAGCTTTCTTT. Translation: CASSFWEREGKNTEAFF.

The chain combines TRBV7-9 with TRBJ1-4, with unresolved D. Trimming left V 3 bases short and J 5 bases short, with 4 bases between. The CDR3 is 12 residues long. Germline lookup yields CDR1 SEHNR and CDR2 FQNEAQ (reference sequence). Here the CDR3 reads CASSFQNEKLFF. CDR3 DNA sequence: TGTGCCAGCAGCTTCCAAAATGAAAAACTGTTTTTT.